The clone carrying this T cell receptor (beta chain) has ten or more counts. 5'RACE generated cDNA with 10-nucleotide random UMIs. In TCRdb, the 5' RACE reads were re-called with MiXCR into one record per CDR3 protein. The sample consists of about 62,000 distinct CDR3 sequences, 3.5% to 4.5% of them appearing once. The unsorted libraries originated from 2 million PBMCs that had been stored at -80 C. V lost 0 bases and J lost 4; bases outside the gene matches: 9. This CDR3 has 16 residues. Germline loops: CDR1 DFQATT, CDR2 SNEGSKA (reference sequence). The data were taken from a study of neurological immune-mediated disorders.

The chain employs TRBV20-1 and TRBJ2-5; 9 nucleotides align to TRBD2. The sequencing sample was made of PBMCs. This sequence was found in a woman aged 45 to 65 with multiple sclerosis. The CDR3 protein is CSARDRLAGSVETQYF. In DNA, the CDR3 is TGCAGTGCTAGAGATCGGCTAGCGGGATCTGTAGAGACCCAGTACTTC.